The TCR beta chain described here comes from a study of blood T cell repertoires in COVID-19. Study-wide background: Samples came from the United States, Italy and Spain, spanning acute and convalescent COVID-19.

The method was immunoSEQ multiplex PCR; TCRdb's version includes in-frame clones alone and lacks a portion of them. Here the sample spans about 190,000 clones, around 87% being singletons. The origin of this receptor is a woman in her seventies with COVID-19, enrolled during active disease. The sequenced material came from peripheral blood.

The CDR3 loop is CASRTNNEQFF. The CDR3 nucleotides are TGTGCCAGCAGAACTAACAATGAGCAGTTCTTC. This rearrangement joins TRBV6-5 to TRBJ2-1; D gene unclear. V was cut by 6 bases and J by 5 bases, with 5 bases left in between. Germline V lookup: CDR1 MNHEY, CDR2 SVGAGI. CDR3 length: 11 residues.